The 23 T cell receptor beta chains presented below share a single source sample, sequenced in a study of blood T cell repertoires in COVID-19. Here immunoSEQ multiplex PCR was the method, and the copy in TCRdb shows in-frame clones only, minus some. The sample includes 150,000 to 200,000 clones, over 70% of them seen just once. Sequenced material: PBMCs or T cells enriched from blood (not recorded which). These receptors were collected from a woman aged 55 to 70 who had recovered from COVID-19.

The chain uses TRBV28 and TRBJ1-5, with D possibly matching TRBD1 (5 bases). The CDR3 is 18 residues long. The germline V gene has CDR1 MDHEN and CDR2 SYDVKM. Trimming removed 2 bases at V and 5 bases at J, with 22 bases between. CDR3 nucleotide sequence: TGTGCCAGCAGTTTAACCCAATGGGGGAGGGTCTCCCATCAGCCCCAGCATTTT. Translated, it gives CASSLTQWGRVSHQPQHF.

This clone was observed a single time. The chain employs TRBV10-3 and TRBJ2-2, with 7 bases matching TRBD1. V was clipped by 6 bases and J by 0 bases; unmatched bases: 4. From germline, CDR1 is ENHRY and CDR2 SYGVKD. The CDR3 sequence is 15 residues long. The CDR3 nucleotides read TGTGCCATCAGGCAGGGACAGACGAACACCGGGGAGCTGTTTTTT. As protein: CAIRQGQTNTGELFF.

As regards this clone: This same CDR3 is encoded by further DNA sequences in the sample. The chain has TRBV2 and TRBJ2-5; D possibly corresponds to TRBD1 (5 bases). The CDR3 sequence is 13 residues long. Germline CDR1 reads SNHLY; CDR2 reads FYNNEI. V lost 4 bases, J lost 2 bases, and 8 bases lay in between. The CDR3 protein is CASSVDRQETQYF. The CDR3 DNA sequence: TGTGCCAGCAGTGTTGACAGACAAGAGACCCAGTACTTC. Using reference TRBV2 and TRBJ2-5 for the parts outside the CDR3, the full variable domain is EPEVTQTPSHQVTQMGQEVILRCVPISNHLYFYWYRQILGQKVEFLVSFYNNEISEKSEIFDDQFSVERPDGSNFTLKIRSTKLEDSAMYFCASSVDRQETQYFGPGTRLLVL.

The rearrangement joins TRBV28 to TRBJ1-2, with 8 bases that match TRBD1. Germline-derived CDR1 and CDR2 are MDHEN and SYDVKM. The CDR3 extends over 15 amino acids. V lost 6 bases to trimming and J lost 8 bases; unmatched junction nucleotides: 14. The CDR3 loop reads CASRRRRTGYLGYTF. CDR3 DNA: TGTGCCAGCAGACGAAGACGGACAGGGTATCTAGGCTACACCTTC.

The chain joins TRBV9 to TRBJ2-5; D may be TRBD1 (5 bases). The germline CDR1 and CDR2 sequences are SGDLS and YYNGEE. Trimming shortened V by 3 bases and J by 1 base, and 13 bases separated the two germline ends. The CDR3 is 15 amino acids. Written as DNA, the CDR3 is TGTGCCAGCAGCGGTAGAGCGACAGCCCAAGAGACCCAGTACTTC. It encodes CASSGRATAQETQYF.

The chain couples TRBV11-3 to TRBJ1-1, with D perhaps matching TRBD1 (5 bases). Germline CDR1 SGHNT, CDR2 YENEEA. This CDR3 is 14 amino acids long. V shed 3 bases and J shed 7 bases, with 15 bases lying between them. CDR3: CASSLGHSAYEAFF. CDR3 coding DNA: TGTGCCAGCAGCTTGGGGCACTCGGCCTATGAAGCTTTCTTT.

The genes are TRBV6-5 and TRBJ2-1; TRBD1 might be the D (5 bases). V shed 8 bases and J shed 4 bases, with 9 bases lying between them. The CDR3 is 12 residues long. Germline-derived CDR1 and CDR2 are MNHEY and SVGAGI. In DNA, the CDR3 is TGTGCCAGCCTGGCAGGGTACAATGAGCAGTTCTTC. The encoded protein is CASLAGYNEQFF.

The chain links TRBV3-1 (or the pseudogene TRBV3-2) to TRBJ1-1; D remains unclear. The CDR3 runs 15 residues. V lost 3 bases and J 3 bases, leaving 14 bases between the germline ends. Germline V gives CDR1 LGHDT, CDR2 YNNKEL (reference sequence). In DNA form, the CDR3 reads TGTGCCAGCAGCCAGATGGTGGGGAGGCACACTGAAGCTTTCTTT. Translated: CASSQMVGRHTEAFF.

The gene calls are TRBV10-1 and TRBJ2-7, with D unresolved. CDR1 is WNHNN and CDR2 is SYGVQD in the germline V gene (reference sequence). Trimming stripped 3 bases from V and 7 bases from J, with 10 bases between. The CDR3 length is 12 residues. CDR3 bases: TGCGCCAGCAGTGACTATGTTGGTGAGCAGTACTTC. It codes for CASSDYVGEQYF.

The V gene is TRBV5-1, the J gene TRBJ1-2; D might be TRBD1 (5 bases). Germline values: CDR1 SGHRS, CDR2 YFSETQ. The CDR3 has 15 residues. V gave up 1 base and J gave up 5 bases, with 15 bases separating them. The CDR3 DNA follows: TGCGCCAGCAGCTTGTCACCCGACAGCCTTTATGGCTACACCTTC. Translation: CASSLSPDSLYGYTF.

The rearrangement links TRBV2 to TRBJ1-1; D call uncertain. The CDR3 spans 13 residues. The germline V gene has CDR1 SNHLY and CDR2 FYNNEI. V was cut by 7 bases and J by 4 bases, with 13 bases left in between. CDR3 sequence (DNA): TGTGCCAGCACTTTAACAATCAGCACTGAAGCTTTCTTT. Protein: CASTLTISTEAFF. Using reference TRBV2 and TRBJ1-1 for the parts outside the CDR3, the full variable domain is EPEVTQTPSHQVTQMGQEVILRCVPISNHLYFYWYRQILGQKVEFLVSFYNNEISEKSEIFDDQFSVERPDGSNFTLKIRSTKLEDSAMYFCASTLTISTEAFFGQGTRLTVV.

J is TRBJ2-5 and V is TRBV2; TRBD2 is a possible D gene (5 bases). This CDR3 is 18 amino acids long. V lost 6 bases to trimming and J lost 0 bases, with 23 bases between them. The germline CDR1 and CDR2 sequences are SNHLY and FYNNEI. CDR3 coding DNA: TGTGCCAGCAGAACCCCCCCGGTCGGGGAAAGGTACCAAGAGACCCAGTACTTC. The encoded protein is CASRTPPVGERYQETQYF.

The chain has TRBV5-1 and TRBJ2-1, with D uncertain. V lost 0 bases and J lost 5, with 12 bases in between. Germline lookup yields CDR1 SGHRS and CDR2 YFSETQ. The CDR3 sequence is 15 residues long. The CDR3 DNA follows: TGCGCCAGCAGCTTGGATACCGGGTCACACAATGAGCAGTTCTTC. Translated: CASSLDTGSHNEQFF.

This clone was counted once. The rearrangement joins TRBV18 to TRBJ1-1; D is possibly TRBD1 (5 bases). Trimming removed 4 bases at V and 3 bases at J, with 15 bases between. Germline V lookup: CDR1 KGHSH, CDR2 LQKENI. CDR3 size: 15 residues. The CDR3 DNA is TGTGCCAGCTCACTCCTAGTTCGGGGGGACACTGAAGCTTTCTTT. It is translated as CASSLLVRGDTEAFF.

The chain uses TRBV19 and TRBJ1-5, with 7 bases that match TRBD1. CDR1 and CDR2 from the germline V gene are LNHDA and SQIVND (reference sequence). Unmatched junction bases numbered 9, after V lost 7 bases and J lost 0 bases. CDR3 length: 16 residues. Written as DNA, the CDR3 is TGTGCCAGTATCGGGACAGCGGCTAATAGCAATCAGCCCCAGCATTTT. It encodes CASIGTAANSNQPQHF.

As to this clone: Other DNA sequences in the sample encode the same CDR3. The V gene is TRBV5-1, the J gene TRBJ2-5; TRBD2 is a possible D gene (6 bases). Between the trimmed V and J ends, which lost 2 bases and 4 bases, there was a span of 6 bases. This CDR3 contains 12 residues. Germline CDR1 SGHRS, CDR2 YFSETQ. This chain's CDR3 is CASSLAGETQYF. The CDR3 DNA reads TGCGCCAGCAGCTTAGCGGGAGAGACCCAGTACTTC.

The chain is built from TRBV27 and TRBJ2-1; possible D gene TRBD2, 5 bases. Per the germline V gene, CDR1 is MNHEY and CDR2 is SMNVEV (reference sequence). The CDR3 has 15 amino acids. V lost 7 bases and J 6 bases, leaving 19 bases between the germline ends. The CDR3 reads CASNLGSSPLNEQFF. In nucleotides, the CDR3 is TGTGCCAGCAACCTTGGGAGCTCCCCCCTCAATGAGCAGTTCTTC.

The chain links TRBV7-8 to TRBJ2-5; TRBD1 matches at 10 bases. Germline V gene lookup returns CDR1 SGHVS and CDR2 FQNEAQ. This CDR3 is 14 amino acids long. V trimming: 6 bases; J trimming: 1 base; junction bases outside the gene matches: 2. The CDR3 loop is CASRRTGGQETQYF. The DNA of the CDR3 is TGTGCCAGCAGACGGACAGGGGGCCAAGAGACCCAGTACTTC.

This chain connects TRBV5-1 to TRBJ2-7, with D possibly TRBD1 on 6 matching bases. The CDR3 is made up of 13 amino acids. V was pared by 4 bases and J by 7 bases, with 15 bases between. The germline V gene encodes CDR1 SGHRS and CDR2 YFSETQ. The CDR3 sequence is CASSSPDRTEQYF. CDR3 sequence (DNA): TGCGCCAGCAGCAGCCCGGACAGAACGGAGCAGTACTTC.

The chain recombines TRBV12-3 or TRBV12-4 with TRBJ2-2; D not certain. The CDR3 has 13 residues. The V end lost 7 bases, the J end lost 5 bases, and 11 bases lay between the germline ends. CDR3 region: CASTLVVTGELFF. CDR3 bases: TGTGCCAGCACCCTGGTAGTTACCGGGGAGCTGTTTTTT.

The CDR3 nucleotides read TGTGCCAGTAGTATAATCAGAGGGTCTACTGCCTCTGGAAACACCATATATTTT. Translated: CASSIIRGSTASGNTIYF. The chain is built from TRBV19 and TRBJ1-3, with D hard to call. Germline V CDR1 and CDR2: LNHDA, SQIVND (reference sequence). Trimming removed 2 bases at V and 0 bases at J, with 17 bases between. CDR3 length: 18 residues.

The chain employs TRBV5-1 and TRBJ2-5; the match to TRBD2 covers 8 bases. The CDR3 totals 16 residues. V lost 4 bases to trimming and J lost 5 bases; unmatched junction nucleotides: 13. Per germline, CDR1 SGHRS and CDR2 YFSETQ. The CDR3 region has the DNA TGCGCCAGCAGCCCGCAGGGGAGCGGGGGATCGGAGACCCAGTACTTC. Encoded protein: CASSPQGSGGSETQYF. The variable domain in full, completed from reference TRBV5-1 and TRBJ2-5, reads KAGVTQTPRYLIKTRGQQVTLSCSPISGHRSVSWYQQTPGQGLQFLFEYFSETQRNKGNFPGRFSGRQFSNSRSEMNVSTLELGDSALYLCASSPQGSGGSETQYFGPGTRLLVL.

V gene TRBV7-9 combines with J gene TRBJ2-1; the match to TRBD2 covers 12 bases. The germline V gene encodes CDR1 SEHNR and CDR2 FQNEAQ (reference sequence). The CDR3 spans 15 residues. After removal of 3 bases from V and 4 bases from J, the junction contained 1 base not matched to a gene. The CDR3 reads CASSFTSGGYNEQFF. The CDR3 region has the DNA TGTGCCAGCAGCTTTACTAGCGGGGGGTACAATGAGCAGTTCTTC.